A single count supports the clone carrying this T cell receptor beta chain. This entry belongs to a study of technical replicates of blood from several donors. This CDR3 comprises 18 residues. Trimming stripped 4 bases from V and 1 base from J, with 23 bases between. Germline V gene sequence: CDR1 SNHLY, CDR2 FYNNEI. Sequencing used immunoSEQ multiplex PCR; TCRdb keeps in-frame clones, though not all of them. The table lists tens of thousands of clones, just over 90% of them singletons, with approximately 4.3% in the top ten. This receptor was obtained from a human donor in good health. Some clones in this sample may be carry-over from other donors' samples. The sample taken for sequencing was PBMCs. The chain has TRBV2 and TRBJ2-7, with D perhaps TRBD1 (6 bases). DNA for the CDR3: TGTGCCAGCAGTGTGGCGTTTGGGCTACAGGGCCCATCCTACGAGCAGTACTTC. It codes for CASSVAFGLQGPSYEQYF.